This T cell receptor beta chain was identified in a study of a mutant IDH1 vaccine in newly diagnosed glioma. Looking at the study overall: Radiotherapy alone preceded vaccination by 4-6 weeks; alternatively, vaccination started with temozolomide cycles. Treated patients comprised approximately 60% males and 37.5% females, mean age 40.4 years.

The time point here: week 35, safety follow-up. Each vaccine dose was 300 ug of mutant IDH1 20-mer peptide, with topical imiquimod. At weeks 1, 3, 5, 7, 11, 15, 19 and 23, patients received a vaccination, eight in all. TCRdb keeps only in-frame clones here, not all; method: immunoSEQ multiplex PCR. The table includes over 60,000 clones, around 81% detected once. The CDR3 spans 15 residues. CDR1 is SGHNT and CDR2 is YYREEE in the germline V gene (reference sequence). With 0 bases removed from V and 2 bases from J, the gap between germline ends came to 11 bases. Of note for this clone: Its antigen is as yet unknown.

The receptor's source is a man in his forties with glioma. The chain carries TRBV5-4 and TRBJ2-5; a weak D match, TRBD1 (6 bases). Source: PBMCs, taken from a glioma patient whose treatment included an IDH1 peptide vaccine. The CDR3 DNA follows: TGTGCCAGCAGCTTGGAGAGGACAGTACAAGAGACCCAGTACTTC. Residues: CASSLERTVQETQYF. Supplemented by reference TRBV5-4 and TRBJ2-5, the full variable domain reads ETGVTQSPTHLIKTRGQQVTLRCSSQSGHNTVSWYQQALGQGPQFIFQYYREEENGRGNFPPRFSGLQFPNYSSELNVNALELDDSALYLCASSLERTVQETQYFGPGTRLLVL.